The present T cell receptor (beta chain) was sequenced within a study of shared clonotypes between healthy human individuals. Note on this clone: Its antigen is undetermined.

Each of the donors was a healthy adult who was HIV-negative and had not had a recent acute infection or vaccination. Study-wide results and limits: Exclusively blood specimens were collected; tissue repertoires likely differ.

Deep level was the assay's run setting. Per the original methods: Owing to the provision of junction-only sequences devoid of quality scores by immunoSEQ, filtering differed. Profiled with immunoSEQ multiplex PCR; TCRdb holds only in-frame clones, not every one. V and J calls and clone size follow that table, whereas D and trimming were derived from the DNA. The sample consists of under 600,000 clones, about 80% of them appearing once. The CDR3 runs to 14 residues. Germline V gives CDR1 SQVTM, CDR2 ANQGSEA. Trimming removed 4 bases at V and 0 bases at J, with 13 bases between. This chain uses TRBV29-1 with TRBJ2-7; a possible D gene is TRBD2 (6 bases). Input material: PBMCs. The receptor comes from a woman aged 40 to 50 in good health. Some clones in this sample may be carry-over from other donors' samples. The CDR3 loop is CSVAGSASSYEQYF. The CDR3 DNA is TGCAGCGTTGCCGGGAGCGCTAGCTCCTACGAGCAGTACTTC.